This record looks at one TCR beta chain sequence and its context. Its antigen is not known. The data were obtained in a study of STAT5B mutations in CD4+ large granular lymphocyte leukemia. Overall study results and limits: 8/27 top patient clones versus 2/35 control clones were TRBV06-family. Without putative leukemic clones, patient CD4-sorted repertoires remained more clonal than healthy CD4+ repertoires.

CDR3 length: 13 amino acids. V was shortened by 4 bases and J by 1 base, with 7 bases between the two germline ends. Germline V lookup: CDR1 LNHDA, CDR2 SQIVND (reference sequence). Authors' methods: The detection floor for productive clonotype frequency was 2.59 x 10-5. TCRdb's table, derived via immunoSEQ multiplex PCR, lists solely in-frame clones and lacks some. The V and J calls and clone size are taken from that table; D and trimming were inferred from the DNA. The sample has tens of thousands of clones; about 65% are singletons. The rearrangement joins TRBV19 to TRBJ1-1; D call uncertain. The specimen was CD4+ T cells from blood buffy coats. The source is a human donor in good health. The CDR3 DNA reads TGTGCCAGTAGTACAATGGCGAACACTGAAGCTTTCTTT. Translated: CASSTMANTEAFF.